The 13 T cell receptor beta chains listed next were all sequenced from one sample in a study of regulatory dendritic cells for organ transplantation. Assay used: immunoSEQ multiplex PCR; TCRdb lists only in-frame clones, some missing. The data contain about 38,000 clones, 75% to 95% of them seen just once; the ten biggest clones take up over 0.1%. Input material: naive CD8+ T cells from blood. Subset given: CD45RA+ naive T cells. The receptors shown here come from a human donor in good health.

The V gene is TRBV2, the J gene TRBJ1-2, with D possibly TRBD1 on 5 matching bases. Germline V gene sequence: CDR1 SNHLY, CDR2 FYNNEI. CDR3 length: 14 residues. V gave up 4 bases and J gave up 4 bases, with 13 bases separating them. The CDR3 protein is CASSGGDLLYGYTF. The DNA of the CDR3 is TGTGCCAGCAGTGGGGGCGACCTGCTCTATGGCTACACCTTC.

This clone showed up just a few times. V is TRBV4-1 and J is TRBJ2-7, with 10 bases that match TRBD1. The V segment lost 1 base and the J segment 5 bases; nucleotides outside the gene matches: 2. The CDR3 contains 14 residues. Germline CDR1 MGHRA, CDR2 YSYEKL. The DNA of the CDR3 is TGCGCCAGCAGCCAAGGACAGGGGGCCCACGAGCAGTACTTC. Translation: CASSQGQGAHEQYF.

The chain has TRBV4-3 and TRBJ1-1; the D gene is possibly TRBD1 (6 bases). Germline CDR1 and CDR2: LGHNA and YSLEER. Trimming cost V 4 bases and J 5 bases, with 11 bases left between them. The CDR3 is 13 amino acids. The CDR3 sequence: CASSRTTGTEAFF. Written as DNA, the CDR3 is TGCGCCAGCAGCCGAACAACAGGGACTGAAGCTTTCTTT.

This sequence joins TRBV7-9 and TRBJ1-2, with TRBD1 matching over 10 bases. The V segment lost 4 bases and the J segment 8 bases; nucleotides outside the gene matches: 4. This CDR3 spans 13 amino acids. Germline CDR1 reads SEHNR; CDR2 reads FQNEAQ (reference sequence). CDR3 in amino acids: CASSSTGGSGYTF. CDR3 nucleotides: TGTGCCAGCAGCTCGACAGGGGGCTCAGGCTACACCTTC. Together with reference TRBV7-9 and TRBJ1-2, the CDR3 gives the full variable domain: DTGVSQNPRHKITKRGQNVTFRCDPISEHNRLYWYRQTLGQGPEFLTYFQNEAQLEKSRLLSDRFSAERPKGSFSTLEIQRTEQGDSAMYLCASSSTGGSGYTFGSGTRLTVV.

This chain uses TRBV4-1 with TRBJ2-1; D perhaps matches TRBD2 (6 bases). V was shortened by 5 bases and J by 8 bases, with 13 bases between the two germline ends. The CDR3 totals 13 residues. CDR1 and CDR2 from the germline V gene are MGHRA and YSYEKL. CDR3 protein: CASSSRDLDEQFF. The CDR3 DNA reads TGCGCCAGCAGCTCCCGGGACTTGGATGAGCAGTTCTTC.

The chain joins TRBV27 to TRBJ2-1; D might be TRBD1 (5 bases). CDR3 length: 13 amino acids. V was trimmed by 4 bases and J by 4 bases, leaving 8 bases between them. Germline V gives CDR1 MNHEY, CDR2 SMNVEV (reference sequence). CDR3 amino acids: CASSYDSYNEQFF. DNA of the CDR3: TGTGCCAGCAGTTATGACAGTTACAATGAGCAGTTCTTC.

This rearrangement joins TRBV11-2 to TRBJ2-3, with D uncertain. The germline V and J ends were trimmed by 5 bases and 6 bases, with 9 bases remaining between them. There are 12 residues in the CDR3. Germline CDR1 is SGHAT and CDR2 is FQNNGV. The CDR3 DNA sequence: TGTGCCAGCAGCCCCCCAGTGGATACGCAGTATTTT. Its protein product is CASSPPVDTQYF.

Only a few counts were recorded for this clone. J is TRBJ1-5 and V is TRBV19; D unclear. The CDR3 contains 13 residues. In germline, CDR1 is LNHDA, CDR2 SQIVND (reference sequence). V gave up 3 bases and J gave up 6 bases, with 9 bases separating them. The CDR3, as DNA: TGTGCCAGTAGTATTCTTTCCGGTCAGCCCCAGCATTTT. This gives the protein CASSILSGQPQHF. Variable domain in full (rest from reference TRBV19 and TRBJ1-5): DGGITQSPKYLFRKEGQNVTLSCEQNLNHDAMYWYRQDPGQGLRLIYYSQIVNDFQKGDIAEGYSVSREKKESFPLTVTSAQKNPTAFYLCASSILSGQPQHFGDGTRLSIL.

This clone was picked up one time. This chain links TRBV10-1 with TRBJ2-2; either TRBD1 or TRBD2 may supply D (5 bases each). The CDR3 runs 14 residues. Trimming shortened V by 10 bases and J by 6 bases, and 18 bases separated the two germline ends. Germline V CDR1 and CDR2: WNHNN, SYGVQD (reference sequence). CDR3 in DNA: TGCGCCACCTATACCGGGGCGGATCCCGGGGAGCTGTTTTTT. Amino acid sequence: CATYTGADPGELFF.

The genes are TRBV9 and TRBJ2-1; 8 bases agree with TRBD1. Germline V gene data show CDR1 as SGDLS and CDR2 as YYNGEE. The CDR3 length is 13 residues. Unmatched junction bases numbered 4, after V lost 3 bases and J lost 8 bases. Here the CDR3 reads CASSGGQADEQFF. The CDR3 region has the DNA TGTGCCAGCAGCGGGGGACAGGCGGATGAGCAGTTCTTC.

This chain joins TRBV30 and TRBJ1-1; 7 bases map to TRBD1. The V gene end was trimmed by 5 bases and the J gene end by 1 base; junction bases not matched to a gene: 4. This CDR3 comprises 13 residues. Germline V lookup: CDR1 GTSNPN, CDR2 SVGIG (reference sequence). DNA of the CDR3: TGTGCCTGGGATAGGACAGGGAACACTGAAGCTTTCTTT. Its protein product is CAWDRTGNTEAFF.

The V gene is TRBV9, the J gene TRBJ2-7; 7 bases are a match to TRBD2. Germline CDR1 reads SGDLS; CDR2 reads YYNGEE. The CDR3 is 16 residues long. Losses at the gene ends were 4 bases for V and 1 base for J; bases not matched to a gene: 11. The CDR3 sequence: CASSPGGSWASYEQYF. CDR3 nucleotide sequence: TGTGCCAGCAGCCCAGGCGGGAGTTGGGCATCCTACGAGCAGTACTTC. Filled out from reference TRBV9 and TRBJ2-7, the complete variable domain reads DSGVTQTPKHLITATGQRVTLRCSPRSGDLSVYWYQQSLDQGLQFLIQYYNGEERAKGNILERFSAQQFPDLHSELNLSSLELGDSALYFCASSPGGSWASYEQYFGPGTRLTVT.

The V gene is TRBV27, the J gene TRBJ2-1, with 7 nucleotides matching TRBD1. The germline V gene has CDR1 MNHEY and CDR2 SMNVEV (reference sequence). After removal of 3 bases from V and 9 bases from J, the junction contained 8 bases not matched to a gene. The CDR3 has 14 residues. The CDR3 reads CASSFGGQVFEQFF. CDR3 DNA: TGTGCCAGCAGTTTCGGAGGACAGGTTTTTGAGCAGTTCTTC.